This T cell receptor delta chain was captured by sequencing in a study of Vδ1+ human thymocytes. Study conclusions and caveats: The authors advised highly purified populations and single-cell validation. In the thymus, TRG and TRD repertoires looked highly polyclonal with Gaussian CDR3 lengths. Thymic delta-chain repertoires held approximately 19% Vdelta2 sequences and few Vdelta3, despite high sort purity.

The template was reverse-transcribed extracted RNA. Pooled V-gene forward primers with one constant-region reverse primer generated the CDR3 amplicons by multiplex PCR. TCRdb reprocessed the multiplex PCR reads using CATT. Of tens of thousands of delta-chain clones listed, approximately 16% are singletons. A remark on this clone: Its cognate antigen is unknown. A junction end diverges from the germline sequence, so it may reflect a read error.

After alphabeta T cell depletion, CD3+ Vdelta1+ Vdelta2- thymocytes were sorted. Sorted Vdelta1+ thymocytes were roughly 96% to 99.6% pure. The CDR3 spans 21 residues. Germline lookup yields CDR1 TSWWSYY and CDR2 QGS. The origin of this receptor is a girl less than two years old who had congenital heart surgery. The sequenced material came from Vdelta1+ gamma-delta thymocytes from the thymus. Subset of the sample: FACS-sorted CD3+ TCRalphabeta- TCRVdelta1+ TCRVdelta2- thymocytes. The chain uses TRDV1 and TRDJ1; 12 bases are shared with TRDD3. The CDR3 sequence is CAPGGFYLSYWGIPTTDKLIF. In nucleotides, the CDR3 is TGTGCTCCTGGGGGCTTCTACCTCTCTTACTGGGGGATACCGACCACCGATAAACTCATCTTT.